This T cell receptor beta chain emerged from a study of T-cell reconstitution after alpha-beta-depleted transplantation in children (TCRdb year 2016). For the wider study: Using TCR repertoire profiling, the study quantitatively followed how T-cell immune reconstitution unfolded in children after TCRalphabeta/CD19-depleted allogeneic hematopoietic cell transplantation.

The treatment or condition label, as the study defines it: allogeneic hematopoietic cell transplantation with graft depleted of TCRalphabeta T cells and CD19 B cells. TCRalphabeta/CD19-depleted allogeneic hematopoietic cell grafts were given to the transplant recipients, all of whom were children. The library was generated by PCR. Instrument used: Illumina HiSeq 2500. To normalize quantification of the TCRbeta repertoire, the TCR libraries were built with molecular barcoding that relied on unique molecular identifiers. Through fastp at Q25 and MiXCR, TCRdb rebuilt clones from the public reads, retaining in-frame beta chains. Duplicate CDR3 protein sequences are folded into a single record with the most common DNA and genes. A total of 330,000 or so distinct CDR3 sequences appear in this sample, roughly 7.8% of them only once. The leading ten clones occupy approximately 8.6% of the sample. Points the paper makes about the study in general: In some patients, high TCRbeta diversity at day 60 was attributed to recipient T cells and intrathymic progenitors that had survived conditioning. Over subsequent months, a decline in hyperexpanded clone frequencies was noted, and after one year, T-cell counts and TCRbeta diversity were mostly ascribed to newly produced T cells. About two months after transplant, the apparently early recovery of alphabetaT-cell counts reportedly depended on just several hundred clones that had expanded rapidly and came from non-depleted graft cells.

Looking up the germline V gene yields CDR1 LGHNA and CDR2 YNFKEQ. The CDR3 numbers 15 residues from cysteine through phenylalanine. Only the CDR3 portion is preserved as DNA: 45 bases, with reading frame beginning at the first base. After removal of 1 base from V and 5 bases from J, the junction retains 7 bases not matched to a gene. This clonotype was found many times. There is no known antigen for this receptor. The record has no base qualities; no much larger clone is one base away. Material: peripheral blood, obtained 360 days after TCRalphabeta/CD19-depleted stem cell transplant. This sequence uses TRBV4-2 and TRBJ2-7, with 8 junctional bases fitting TRBD2. This clonotype was obtained from a female patient between 2 and 10 years old who had a stem cell transplant for Fanconi anemia, so the T cells may come from the graft donor. At the DNA level, the sequence is TGTGCCAGCAGCCAAGTCCGAGCGGGAGCCCACGAGCAGTACTTC. This gives the protein CASSQVRAGAHEQYF.